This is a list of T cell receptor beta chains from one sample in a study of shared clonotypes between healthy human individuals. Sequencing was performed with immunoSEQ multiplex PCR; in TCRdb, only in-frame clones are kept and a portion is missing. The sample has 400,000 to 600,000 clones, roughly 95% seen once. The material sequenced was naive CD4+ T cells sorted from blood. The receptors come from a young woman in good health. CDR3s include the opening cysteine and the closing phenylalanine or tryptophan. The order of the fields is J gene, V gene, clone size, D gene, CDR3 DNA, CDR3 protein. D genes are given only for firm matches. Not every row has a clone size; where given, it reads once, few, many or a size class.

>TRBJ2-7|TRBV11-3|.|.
TGTGCCAGCAGTGGTACGGGCCACGAGCAGTACTTC
CASSGTGHEQYF
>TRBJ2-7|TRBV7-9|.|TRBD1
TGTGCCAGCAGTTGGTTTCCTCCCGGGACAGGGCCACACGAGCAGTACTTC
CASSWFPPGTGPHEQYF
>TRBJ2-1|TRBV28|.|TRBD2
TGTGCCAGCAGTTTTCGGCGGGAGGGCTACCACAATGAGCAGTTCTTC
CASSFRREGYHNEQFF
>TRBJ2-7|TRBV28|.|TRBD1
TGTGCCAGCATTCCTGGACAGGGAACCCACGAGCAGTACTTC
CASIPGQGTHEQYF
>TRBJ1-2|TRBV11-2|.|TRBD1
TGTGCCAGCAGCTTAGATCTCGGGACAGGGGGATTCTCTAACTATGGCTACACCTTC
CASSLDLGTGGFSNYGYTF
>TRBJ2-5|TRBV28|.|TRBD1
TGTGCCAGCAGTTTTCATACAGGGGCTGAGGAGACCCAGTACTTC
CASSFHTGAEETQYF
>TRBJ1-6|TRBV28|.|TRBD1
TGTGCCAGCAGTCCAGGAGGGGGCGGTAATTCACCCCTCCACTTT
CASSPGGGGNSPLHF
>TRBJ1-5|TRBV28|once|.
TGTGCCAGCAGTTACCCCGGGGGGAATCAGCCCCAGCATTTT
CASSYPGGNQPQHF
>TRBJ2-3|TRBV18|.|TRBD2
TGTGCCAGCTCACTCTCAAGCGGGAGGCGAACAGATACGCAGTATTTT
CASSLSSGRRTDTQYF
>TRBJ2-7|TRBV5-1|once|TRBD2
TGCGCCAGCAGCCCGCTAGCGGGGACCTCCTACGAGCAGTACTTC
CASSPLAGTSYEQYF
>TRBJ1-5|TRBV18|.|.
TGTGCCAGCTCACTCCCGGGAGTAATTCAGCCCCAGCATTTT
CASSLPGVIQPQHF
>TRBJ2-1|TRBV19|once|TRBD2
TGTGCCAGTAGTACCCGTACTAGCGGGGGGAACAATGAGCAGTTCTTC
CASSTRTSGGNNEQFF
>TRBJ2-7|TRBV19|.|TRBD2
TGTGCCAGTAAATCGACTAGCGGGAGATACGAGCAGTACTTC
CASKSTSGRYEQYF
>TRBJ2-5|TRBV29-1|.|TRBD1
TGCAGCGCGACAGGGGGCCGTATCCCAGAGACCCAGTACTTC
CSATGGRIPETQYF
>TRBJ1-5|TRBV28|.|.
TGTGCCAGCAGTTTACTGCGAACCCTTACCAATCAGCCCCAGCATTTT
CASSLLRTLTNQPQHF
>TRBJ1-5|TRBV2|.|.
TGTGCCAGCAGTGAACGGGGGTATGTTCCGCATTTT
CASSERGYVPHF
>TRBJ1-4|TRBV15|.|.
TGTGCCACCAGCAGAGATATAACCAGCGAAAAACTGTTTTTT
CATSRDITSEKLFF
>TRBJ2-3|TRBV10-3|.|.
TGTGCCATCAGTGGTCCCGTCGAGGGAGATACGCAGTATTTT
CAISGPVEGDTQYF
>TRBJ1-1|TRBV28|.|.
TGTGCCAGCAGCTCCCAGGAGGGGATACCGGAGAACACTGAAGCTTTCTTT
CASSSQEGIPENTEAFF
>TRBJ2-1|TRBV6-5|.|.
TGTGCCAGCAGTTTCGACCAAGCCCTCTCCTACAATGAGCAGTTCTTC
CASSFDQALSYNEQFF
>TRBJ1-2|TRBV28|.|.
TGTGCCAGCAGGCGGCGGGGGCAATCCTATGGCTACACCTTC
CASRRRGQSYGYTF
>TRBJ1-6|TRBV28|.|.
TGTGCCAGCAGTATACAGGGACCCCCCCTCCACTTT
CASSIQGPPLHF
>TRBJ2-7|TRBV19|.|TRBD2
TGTGCCAGTAGTGCTCCCGGGACTAGCGCCTACGAGCAGTACTTC
CASSAPGTSAYEQYF
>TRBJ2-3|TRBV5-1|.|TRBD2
TGCGCCAGCAGCGTTAGTAAGACTAGCGGCAGCACAGATACGCAGTATTTT
CASSVSKTSGSTDTQYF
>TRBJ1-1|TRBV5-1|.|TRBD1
TGCGCCAGCAGCCCACAGGGGGTTATCACTGAAGCTTTCTTT
CASSPQGVITEAFF
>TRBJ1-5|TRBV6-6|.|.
TGTGCCAGCAGTTACTCTGACAGGTTCAGCCAGCCCCAGCATTTT
CASSYSDRFSQPQHF